Given below is one TCR beta chain in context. The antigen is not known. A single record per CDR3 protein comes from TCRdb applying MiXCR to the reads. The sample has 180,000 or so distinct CDR3 sequences; approximately 17% are singletons. This entry is derived from a study of T cell repertoires in cytomegalovirus infection. Study at large: Public TCR beta signatures marked donors with CMV infection and the matching HLA.

Study-wide findings and caveats: CMV-specific TCR beta clonotypes restricted by HLA-C dominated the ex vivo response.

The source of this sequence is a human donor in good health (CMV status not recorded). Some clones in this sample may be carry-over from other donors' samples. The sample comprised CD8+ T cells from PBMCs.

CDR3 in amino acids: CSASGASGGAVSTDTQYF. The CDR3 coding sequence is TGCAGTGCTAGCGGAGCTAGCGGGGGGGCTGTAAGCACAGATACGCAGTATTTT. This chain joins TRBV20-1 and TRBJ2-3; TRBD2 aligns across 12 bases. The CDR3 runs to 18 residues. The V gene's germline CDR1 is DFQATT and CDR2 SNEGSKA (reference sequence). V shed 3 bases and J 0 bases; nucleotides not matched to a gene: 10.